The sequence of this T cell receptor beta chain was determined in a study of T cells in Graves' hyperthyroidism and ophthalmopathy. At least ten counts were recorded for this clonotype. Clinical symptoms, serum thyroxine, TRAb, thyroid ultrasound and orbital computed tomography informed diagnoses. Amplified TCR beta CDR3 regions derived from RNA transcripts. In the first-round RT-PCR of the TCR CDR3, the HTBI primer set was used. A single record per CDR3 protein comes from TCRdb applying MiXCR to the multiplex PCR reads. The sample holds about 380,000 distinct CDR3 sequences; under 20% are singletons and the top ten take 35% to 50%. The CDR3 contains 14 residues. V was pared by 0 bases and J by 4 bases, with 12 bases between. The germline CDR1 and CDR2 sequences are SQVTM and ANQGSEA.

The chain carries TRBV29-1 and TRBJ1-2; perhaps TRBD1 as D (6 bases). Sample: blood. The source is a man younger than 35 with Graves' ophthalmopathy. CDR3: CSVEDPGAGYGYTF. CDR3 DNA sequence: TGCAGCGTTGAAGATCCAGGGGCAGGCTATGGCTACACCTTC.